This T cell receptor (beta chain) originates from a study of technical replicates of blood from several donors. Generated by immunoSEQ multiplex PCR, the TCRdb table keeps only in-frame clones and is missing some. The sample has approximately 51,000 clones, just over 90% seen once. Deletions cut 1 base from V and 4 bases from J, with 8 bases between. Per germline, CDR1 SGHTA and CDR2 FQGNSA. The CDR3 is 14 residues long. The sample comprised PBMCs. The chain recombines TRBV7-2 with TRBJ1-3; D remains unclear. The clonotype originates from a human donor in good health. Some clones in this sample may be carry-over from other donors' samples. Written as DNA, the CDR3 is TGTGCCAGCAGCTTAGACAGAGCCGGAAACACCATATATTTT. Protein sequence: CASSLDRAGNTIYF. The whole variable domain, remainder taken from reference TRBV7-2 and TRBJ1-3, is GAGVSQSPSNKVTEKGKDVELRCDPISGHTALYWYRQSLGQGLEFLIYFQGNSAPDKSGLPSDRFSAERTGGSVSTLTIQRTQQEDSAVYLCASSLDRAGNTIYFGEGSWLTVV.